These 27 T cell receptor beta chains originate from one sample sequenced in a study of T cells in Graves' hyperthyroidism and ophthalmopathy. Amplification of TCR beta CDR3 regions was performed using RNA transcripts as template. RT-PCR in the first round (using the HTBI primer set) targeted the TCR CDR3. TCRdb analysed the multiplex PCR reads with MiXCR anew, one entry per CDR3 protein. The sample comprises about 560,000 distinct CDR3 sequences, approximately 16% of which are singletons, and under 20% rests with the top ten. The sequencing input was blood. Every receptor here comes from a woman aged 18-35 years with Graves' hyperthyroidism.

The table lists this clonotype with a count of one. This chain connects TRBV4-1 to TRBJ2-5; D gene ambiguous. The CDR3 is 14 residues long. Germline V CDR1 and CDR2: MGHRA, YSYEKL. V lost 2 bases and J 5 bases, leaving 12 bases between the germline ends. Here the CDR3 DNA reads TGCGCCAGCAGCCAAAAGCGCGGCCGGGAGACCCAGTACTTC. Amino acid sequence: CASSQKRGRETQYF.

This clonotype was detected many times. The chain recombines TRBV3-1 with TRBJ2-7; D is possibly TRBD2 (6 bases). CDR1 and CDR2 from the germline V gene are LGHDT and YNNKEL (reference sequence). The CDR3 loop spans 15 amino acids. Trimming cost V 0 bases and J 3 bases, with 12 bases left between them. The chain's CDR3 is CASSQEASANYEQYF. The CDR3 DNA reads TGTGCCAGCAGCCAAGAGGCTAGCGCCAACTACGAGCAGTACTTC.

This clonotype occurred many times. This chain links TRBV2 with TRBJ1-2; tentative D call: TRBD1 (6 bases). The V end lost 6 bases, the J end lost 6 bases, and 17 bases lay between the germline ends. The CDR3 totals 14 residues. Germline CDR1 and CDR2: SNHLY and FYNNEI. The CDR3 reads CASSSPQGIHGYTF. For the CDR3, the DNA is TGTGCCAGCAGCTCTCCACAGGGCATTCATGGCTACACCTTC.

V is TRBV29-1 and J is TRBJ2-1, with 13 bases matching TRBD2. Germline V gene data show CDR1 as SQVTM and CDR2 as ANQGSEA. The CDR3 loop spans 15 amino acids. Trimming cost V 4 bases and J 9 bases; bases outside gene matches: 9. DNA of the CDR3: TGCAGCGTTGCAATACTAGCGGGAGGGCCCGGTGAGCAGTTCTTC. Its protein is CSVAILAGGPGEQFF.

A remark on this clonotype: The junction departs from the called germline gene at one end, perhaps through a read error. The J gene is TRBJ2-2, the V gene TRBV7-9; tentative D call: TRBD2 (6 bases). The CDR3 spans 17 residues. CDR1 is SEHNR, CDR2 FQNEAQ, per germline (reference sequence). This chain's CDR3 is CASSSPGGGRDTGELLF. The CDR3 nucleotides are TGTGCCAGCAGCTCCCCCGGTGGAGGGCGCGACACCGGGGAGCTGCTTTTT.

The chain combines TRBV19 with TRBJ2-3; 8 nucleotides match TRBD2. The CDR3 spans 16 residues. The trim removed 7 bases at V and 5 bases at J, leaving 14 bases unmatched. Germline CDR1 is LNHDA and CDR2 is SQIVND (reference sequence). The DNA of the CDR3 is TGTGCCAGTACCAGCTCCTCCGGGAGGGCCGTAGATACGCAGTATTTT. Amino acids: CASTSSSGRAVDTQYF.

This clonotype occurred many times. This chain links TRBV20-1 with TRBJ1-5; unclear D gene. Germline V CDR1 and CDR2: DFQATT, SNEGSKA (reference sequence). The CDR3 length is 14 residues. V lost 0 bases, J lost 9 bases, and 15 bases lay in between. CDR3 residues: CSARDEGAGGPQHF. CDR3 nucleotides: TGCAGTGCTAGAGATGAGGGTGCAGGTGGGCCCCAGCATTTT.

This clonotype occurred many times. The chain recombines TRBV3-1 with TRBJ1-5, with D possibly matching TRBD1 (5 bases). Germline V CDR1 and CDR2: LGHDT, YNNKEL (reference sequence). This CDR3 spans 13 amino acids. V was clipped by 5 bases and J by 6 bases, with 11 bases between them. This CDR3 reads CASSAGYTQPQHF. For the CDR3, the DNA is TGTGCCAGCAGCGCAGGGTACACTCAGCCCCAGCATTTT.

This clonotype was seen ten or more times. The V call is TRBV29-1, the J call TRBJ1-5, with a possible D match to TRBD1 (5 bases). From germline, CDR1 is SQVTM and CDR2 ANQGSEA. The ends were cut back, 3 bases at V and 2 bases at J, with 11 bases in the middle. CDR3 size: 14 residues. In DNA, the CDR3 is TGCAGCGTTGACTTCGGAGGGGGCAATCAGCCCCAGCATTTT. This translates into CSVDFGGGNQPQHF.

The sample holds many counts of this clonotype. The V call is TRBV27, the J call TRBJ2-2, with TRBD2 as a possible D gene (6 bases). Germline loops: CDR1 MNHEY, CDR2 SMNVEV (reference sequence). Trimming cost V 4 bases and J 2 bases, with 17 bases left between them. CDR3 length equals 17 residues. The CDR3 protein is CASSSPEVAVNTGELFF. The CDR3 nucleotides are TGTGCCAGCAGTTCCCCAGAAGTAGCGGTAAACACCGGGGAGCTGTTTTTT.

The rearrangement joins TRBV10-2 to TRBJ1-2; D unresolved. The CDR3 loop spans 12 amino acids. Germline CDR1 is WSHSY and CDR2 is SAAADI. Trimming left V 6 bases short and J 8 bases short, with 13 bases between. The CDR3 sequence: CASSAATLGYTF. The CDR3, as DNA: TGCGCCAGCAGCGCGGCCACTCTAGGCTACACCTTC.

This clonotype showed up just a few times. The CDR3 DNA reads TGTGCCAGCAGCTTGACTAGCAGCTCCTACGAGCAGTACTTC. This translates into CASSLTSSSYEQYF. The chain couples TRBV5-4 to TRBJ2-7; the D gene is possibly TRBD2 (6 bases). The V gene lost 1 base and the J gene lost 0 bases, with 8 bases spanning the gap. The CDR3 sequence is 14 residues long. From germline, CDR1 is SGHNT and CDR2 YYREEE (reference sequence).

This clonotype showed up just a few times. The chain employs TRBV27 and TRBJ1-2; 7 nucleotides match TRBD1. The trim removed 5 bases at V and 6 bases at J, leaving 9 bases unmatched. The germline gives CDR1 MNHEY, CDR2 SMNVEV (reference sequence). The CDR3 sequence is 14 residues long. The CDR3 DNA sequence: TGTGCCAGCAGTCAAGAGGGGGCTTCGGATGGCTACACCTTC. This encodes CASSQEGASDGYTF.

In its sample, this clonotype was seen many times. The rearrangement uses TRBV2 and TRBJ1-3, with TRBD1 matching 12 bases. V was pared by 6 bases and J by 10 bases, with 19 bases of the junction left unmatched. This CDR3 region has 18 residues. The germline gives CDR1 SNHLY, CDR2 FYNNEI. The CDR3 sequence is CASRRGTGGLTNPRTIYF. CDR3 in DNA: TGTGCCAGCAGGAGGGGGACAGGGGGCCTCACGAACCCTAGAACCATATATTTT.

The CDR3 region is CASSLDAGSSGNTIYF. CDR3 coding DNA: TGTGCCAGCAGCTTAGATGCAGGATCCTCTGGAAACACCATATATTTT. The V call is TRBV7-9, the J call TRBJ1-3; D remains ambiguous. Germline V lookup: CDR1 SEHNR, CDR2 FQNEAQ (reference sequence). Between the trimmed V and J ends, which lost 1 base and 0 bases, there was a span of 10 bases. This CDR3 is built from 16 residues.

This clonotype has just a few counts. The V and J genes are TRBV6-1 and TRBJ1-6; 8 nucleotides agree with TRBD1. Per the germline V gene, CDR1 is MNHNS and CDR2 is SASEGT. The J segment lost 0 bases and the V segment lost 7 bases, leaving 5 bases of the junction unmatched. The CDR3 sequence is 16 residues long. The CDR3 bases are TGTGCCAGCACTAGGACAGGGAGCTCCTATAATTCACCCCTCCACTTT. It encodes CASTRTGSSYNSPLHF.

The gene calls are TRBV20-1 and TRBJ1-2, with 11 bases fitting TRBD1. Per the germline V gene, CDR1 is DFQATT and CDR2 is SNEGSKA (reference sequence). The length of the CDR3 is 14 residues. The junction had 6 bases not matched to a gene; V was cut back by 1 base and J by 8 bases. The CDR3 is CSARGTGGFRGYTF. The CDR3 bases are TGCAGTGCTAGAGGGACAGGGGGCTTCAGAGGCTACACCTTC.

In its sample, this clonotype was seen a few times. The gene calls are TRBV12-5 and TRBJ1-1; tentative D call: TRBD1 (6 bases). The CDR3 contains 13 residues. The ends were cut back, 1 base at V and 6 bases at J, with 9 bases in the middle. Germline V gene data show CDR1 as LGHNT and CDR2 as FRNRAP. The CDR3 nucleotides read TGTGCTAGTGGTTTGGACGAGGGGGCTGAAGCTTTCTTT. This encodes CASGLDEGAEAFF.

Only one count was recorded for this clonotype. The chain links TRBV13 to TRBJ2-2; D possibly corresponds to TRBD2 (5 bases). Trimming removed 8 bases from V and 5 bases from J, with 15 bases in between. Germline V CDR1 and CDR2: PRHDT, FYEKMQ (reference sequence). The CDR3 sequence is 14 residues long. CDR3 region: CASWERRVTGELFF. The CDR3 DNA sequence: TGTGCCAGCTGGGAGCGCCGGGTTACCGGGGAGCTGTTTTTT.

This clonotype was seen more than once but under ten times. This chain joins TRBV7-8 and TRBJ1-6, with D perhaps matching TRBD1 (6 bases). This CDR3 is built from 17 residues. Germline V CDR1 and CDR2: SGHVS, FQNEAQ. Between the trimmed V and J ends, which lost 4 bases and 6 bases, there was a span of 19 bases. The CDR3 protein is CASSSSGERGFNSPLHF. DNA for the CDR3: TGTGCCAGCAGCTCGTCAGGGGAAAGGGGCTTTAATTCACCCCTCCACTTT.

The chain uses TRBV10-3 and TRBJ2-1; TRBD1 matches 9 bases. V shed 7 bases, J shed 8 bases, and the junction held 9 bases outside the gene matches. The CDR3 is 14 residues long. Germline loops: CDR1 ENHRY, CDR2 SYGVKD. The CDR3 protein is CAIKAGQGGDEQFF. In nucleotides, the CDR3 is TGTGCCATCAAGGCGGGACAGGGAGGAGATGAGCAGTTCTTC.

At least ten counts were recorded for this clonotype. The rearrangement links TRBV2 to TRBJ2-1; the D is unclear. This CDR3 has 14 amino acids. Germline V gives CDR1 SNHLY, CDR2 FYNNEI. The V end lost 7 bases, the J end lost 0 bases, and 10 bases lay between the germline ends. This CDR3 is CASIVTDSYNEQFF. DNA of the CDR3: TGTGCCAGCATAGTGACGGACTCCTACAATGAGCAGTTCTTC. Variable domain in full (rest from reference TRBV2 and TRBJ2-1): EPEVTQTPSHQVTQMGQEVILRCVPISNHLYFYWYRQILGQKVEFLVSFYNNEISEKSEIFDDQFSVERPDGSNFTLKIRSTKLEDSAMYFCASIVTDSYNEQFFGPGTRLTVL.

This clonotype was counted between two and nine times. The gene calls are TRBV20-1 and TRBJ1-5; D is unclear. The CDR3 has 15 residues. CDR1 is DFQATT and CDR2 is SNEGSKA in the germline V gene (reference sequence). Trimming removed 8 bases from V and 0 bases from J, with 17 bases in between. In nucleotides, the CDR3 is TGCAGTATAATAAATAACGTCCTTAGCAATCAGCCCCAGCATTTT. Encoded protein: CSIINNVLSNQPQHF.

This clonotype showed up many times. The rearrangement joins TRBV16 to TRBJ1-5; D is ambiguous. The CDR3 has 14 residues. Trimming removed 2 bases from V and 3 bases from J, with 8 bases in between. Germline CDR1 is KGHSY and CDR2 is FQNENV. The CDR3 nucleotides are TGTGCCAGCAGCCAAGACTTAAACAATCAGCCCCAGCATTTT. It translates to CASSQDLNNQPQHF.

This clonotype was seen repeatedly, ten times or more. The CDR3 nucleotides read TGTGCCAGCAGCTGGGGACAGGGAAACCCTTCCGCCCAGCATTTT. This codes for CASSWGQGNPSAQHF. The chain combines TRBV5-5 with TRBJ1-5; 9 nucleotides line up with TRBD1. There are 15 residues in the CDR3. Per germline, CDR1 SGHKS and CDR2 YYEKEE (reference sequence). The ends lost 3 bases at V and 11 bases at J; junction bases unmatched: 12.

The J gene is TRBJ2-3, the V gene TRBV10-3; 7 bases map to TRBD2. The length of the CDR3 is 15 residues. Trimming cost V 8 bases and J 0 bases; bases outside gene matches: 8. In germline, CDR1 is ENHRY, CDR2 SYGVKD. CDR3 residues: CAIFSGVSSTDTQYF. CDR3 DNA: TGTGCCATCTTCAGCGGGGTCTCTAGCACAGATACGCAGTATTTT.

This clonotype was counted ten times or more. The rearrangement joins TRBV12-3 or TRBV12-4 to TRBJ1-5; tentative D call: TRBD1 (5 bases). The CDR3 is 15 residues long. V was cut by 4 bases and J by 0 bases, with 10 bases left in between. This CDR3 reads CASSSGTISNQPQHF. For the CDR3, the DNA is TGTGCCAGCAGTTCCGGGACGATTAGCAATCAGCCCCAGCATTTT.